The text below deals with one T cell receptor beta chain. Its antigen has not been determined. Base qualities are not at hand, and no much larger clone is one base apart. V lost 0 bases and J lost 2 bases; the stretch between them is 25 bases long. Per the germline V gene (reference sequence), GTSNPN is the CDR1 and SVGIG is the CDR2. The CDR3 contains 19 residues, cysteine and phenylalanine counted. Just CDR3 DNA is preserved here, 57 bases in frame from base 1. The sample belongs to a study of cytomegalovirus exposure and HLA in healthy donors (dated by TCRdb to about 2017). Regarding the research as a whole: A later analysis indicated that the roughly 130 validation repertoires were generated on the platform also employed for the 600 to 750 repertoires of the first cohort. The study was designed to test whether signatures of past pathogen exposure could be identified by cataloging public T cell receptors. In addition to the first cohort of 666 subjects, a separate validation cohort of 100 to 150 different subjects was used. To predict cytomegalovirus infection status, the study combined high-throughput TCR immunosequencing, statistical association of individual TCRs with disease status, and machine learning. Study-level results and caveats: The classifier was reported to diagnose cytomegalovirus status with high specificity and sensitivity in both the original cohort and the validation cohort. The validation cohort had no HLA typing available for a later analysis, so co-occurrence within that cohort was assessed over all 120 repertoires. The authors suggested that the approach could potentially be generalized to other disease states and immunological phenotypes. In a later analysis, TCRs clustered in the first cohort were found to also tend to co-occur in the 110 or so validation repertoires, with 94% of cluster scores above 0. Most TCR sequences were observed very rarely across donors, whereas some public TCRs were present in many individuals. In the study, around 160 TCR beta chains were listed as associated with cytomegalovirus. Three of the identified cytomegalovirus-associated TCR beta chains were confirmed in vitro to be specific for cytomegalovirus antigens.

The donors belonged to the validation cohort of under 150 subjects, which was separate from the roughly 700-subject first cohort. The library was made by the immunoSEQ multiplex PCR assay. The authors' analysis ran thus. A statistical classification framework was built to diagnose cytomegalovirus status from the catalog of TCR beta chain sequences. The table was pulled from immuneACCESS by TCRdb, which kept in-frame rearrangements only. Such tables lose some clones; where checked, under half of the loss comes from unresolved V genes, and the rest has no known cause. Clone size and the V and J calls come from that table; the DNA yielded D and trimming. The sample contains roughly 48,000 clones, about 93% of them found a single time. The ten biggest clones cover about 8% of the sample.

The origin of this receptor is a woman between 18 and 29 years old in good health and CMV-seropositive. Recombination linked TRBV30 to TRBJ1-1; no D segment can be confidently identified. Sequenced: PBMCs. Here the CDR3 is given as CAWSVKSRVGRYGNTEAFF. The DNA reads as follows: TGTGCCTGGAGTGTAAAATCGAGGGTGGGGAGGTACGGCAACACTGAAGCTTTCTTT.